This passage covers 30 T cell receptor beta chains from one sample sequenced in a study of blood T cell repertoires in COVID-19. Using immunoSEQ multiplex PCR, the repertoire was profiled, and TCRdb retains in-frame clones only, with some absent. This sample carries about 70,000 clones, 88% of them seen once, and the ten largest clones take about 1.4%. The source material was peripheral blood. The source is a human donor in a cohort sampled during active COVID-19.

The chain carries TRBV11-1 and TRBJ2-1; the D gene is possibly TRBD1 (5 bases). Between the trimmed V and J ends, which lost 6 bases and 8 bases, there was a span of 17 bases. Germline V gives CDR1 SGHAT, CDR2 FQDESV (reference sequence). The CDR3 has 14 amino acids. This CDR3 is CASRPTSQGYEQFF. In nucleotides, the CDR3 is TGTGCCAGCAGACCCACCTCCCAGGGATATGAGCAGTTCTTC.

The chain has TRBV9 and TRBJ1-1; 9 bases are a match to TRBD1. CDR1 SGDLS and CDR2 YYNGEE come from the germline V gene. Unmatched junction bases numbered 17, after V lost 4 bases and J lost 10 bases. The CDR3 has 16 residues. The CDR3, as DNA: TGTGCCAGCAGCCCAAGACTCGGGACAGGGAAGCTTTTAGCTTTCTTT. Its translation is CASSPRLGTGKLLAFF. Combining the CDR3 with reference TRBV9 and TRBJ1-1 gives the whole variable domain DSGVTQTPKHLITATGQRVTLRCSPRSGDLSVYWYQQSLDQGLQFLIQYYNGEERAKGNILERFSAQQFPDLHSELNLSSLELGDSALYFCASSPRLGTGKLLAFFGQGTRLTVV.

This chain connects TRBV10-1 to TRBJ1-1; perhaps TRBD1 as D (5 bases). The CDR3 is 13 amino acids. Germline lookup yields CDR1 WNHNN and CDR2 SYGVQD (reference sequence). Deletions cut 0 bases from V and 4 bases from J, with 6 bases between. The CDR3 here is CASSESTATEAFF. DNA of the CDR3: TGCGCCAGCAGTGAGTCGACAGCCACTGAAGCTTTCTTT.

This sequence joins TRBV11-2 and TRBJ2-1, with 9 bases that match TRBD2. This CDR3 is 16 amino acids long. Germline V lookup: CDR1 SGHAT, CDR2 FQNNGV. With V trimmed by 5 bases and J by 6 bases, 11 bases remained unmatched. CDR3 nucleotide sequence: TGTGCCAGCAGCCCCCAAGGGCGGGAGGGCCGCAATGAGCAGTTCTTC. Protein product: CASSPQGREGRNEQFF. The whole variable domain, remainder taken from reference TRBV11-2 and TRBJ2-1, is EAGVAQSPRYKIIEKRQSVAFWCNPISGHATLYWYQQILGQGPKLLIQFQNNGVVDDSQLPKDRFSAERLKGVDSTLKIQPAKLEDSAVYLCASSPQGREGRNEQFFGPGTRLTVL.

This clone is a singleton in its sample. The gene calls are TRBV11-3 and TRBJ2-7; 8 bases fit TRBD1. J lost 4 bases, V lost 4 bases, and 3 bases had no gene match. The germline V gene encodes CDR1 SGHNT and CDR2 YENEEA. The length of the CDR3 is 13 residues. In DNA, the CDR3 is TGTGCCAGCAGCTACCGGACAGGGTACGAGCAGTACGTC. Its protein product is CASSYRTGYEQYV.

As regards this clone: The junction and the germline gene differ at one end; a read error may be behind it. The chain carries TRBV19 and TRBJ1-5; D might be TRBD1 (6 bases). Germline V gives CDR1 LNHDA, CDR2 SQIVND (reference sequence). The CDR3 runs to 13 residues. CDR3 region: CTSSIGTFKSQHF. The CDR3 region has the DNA TGTACCAGTAGTATCGGGACATTTAAGTCCCAGCATTTT.

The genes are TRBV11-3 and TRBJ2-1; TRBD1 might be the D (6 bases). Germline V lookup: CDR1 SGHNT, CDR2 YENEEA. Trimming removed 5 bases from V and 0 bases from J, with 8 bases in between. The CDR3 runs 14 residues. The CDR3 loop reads CASSLQGSYNEQFF. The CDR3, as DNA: TGTGCCAGCAGCCTACAGGGCTCCTACAATGAGCAGTTCTTC.

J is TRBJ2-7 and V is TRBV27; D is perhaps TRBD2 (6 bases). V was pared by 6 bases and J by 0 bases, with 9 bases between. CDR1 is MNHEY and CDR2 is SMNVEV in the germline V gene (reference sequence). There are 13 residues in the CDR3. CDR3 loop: CASRSSGSYEQYV. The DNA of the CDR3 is TGTGCCAGCAGGAGTAGCGGCTCCTACGAGCAGTACGTC.

DNA for the CDR3: TGCAGTGCTAGTTTGGCGGGGCACTACGAGCAGTACTTC. As protein: CSASLAGHYEQYF. This sequence joins TRBV20-1 and TRBJ2-7; TRBD2 might be the D (6 bases). V was clipped by 3 bases and J by 3 bases, with 12 bases between them. Germline V gives CDR1 DFQATT, CDR2 SNEGSKA (reference sequence). The CDR3 is 13 amino acids.

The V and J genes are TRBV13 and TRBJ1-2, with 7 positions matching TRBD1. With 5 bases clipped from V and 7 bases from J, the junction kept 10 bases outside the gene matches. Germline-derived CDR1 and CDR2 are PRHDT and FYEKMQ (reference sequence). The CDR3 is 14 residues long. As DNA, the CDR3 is TGTGCCAGCAGCCCGATCGGGACAGTCGGTGGCTACACCTTC. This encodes CASSPIGTVGGYTF.

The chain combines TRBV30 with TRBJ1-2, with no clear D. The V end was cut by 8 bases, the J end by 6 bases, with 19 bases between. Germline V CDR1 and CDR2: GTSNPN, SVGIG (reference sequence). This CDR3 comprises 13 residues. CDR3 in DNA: TGTGCCACAATTGGAGTACGGGGAAATGGCTACACCTTC. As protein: CATIGVRGNGYTF.

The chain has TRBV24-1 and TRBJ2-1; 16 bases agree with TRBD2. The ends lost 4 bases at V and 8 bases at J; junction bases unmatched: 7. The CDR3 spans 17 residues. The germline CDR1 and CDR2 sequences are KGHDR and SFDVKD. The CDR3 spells CATSDRGGTSGRDEQFF. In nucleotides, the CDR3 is TGTGCCACCAGTGACCGAGGAGGGACTAGCGGGAGGGATGAGCAGTTCTTC.

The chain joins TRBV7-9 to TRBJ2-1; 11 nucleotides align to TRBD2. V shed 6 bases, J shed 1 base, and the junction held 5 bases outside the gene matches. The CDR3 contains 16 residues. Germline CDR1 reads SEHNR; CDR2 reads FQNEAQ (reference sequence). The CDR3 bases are TGTGCCAGCAGTCCACTAGCGGGAGTTTCCTACAATGAGCAGTTCTTC. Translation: CASSPLAGVSYNEQFF.

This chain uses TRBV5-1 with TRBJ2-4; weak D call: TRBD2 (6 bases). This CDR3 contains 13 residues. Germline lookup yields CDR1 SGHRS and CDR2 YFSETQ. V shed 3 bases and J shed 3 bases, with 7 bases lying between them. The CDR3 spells CASSWDFKNIQYF. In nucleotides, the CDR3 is TGCGCCAGCAGCTGGGACTTCAAAAACATTCAGTACTTC.

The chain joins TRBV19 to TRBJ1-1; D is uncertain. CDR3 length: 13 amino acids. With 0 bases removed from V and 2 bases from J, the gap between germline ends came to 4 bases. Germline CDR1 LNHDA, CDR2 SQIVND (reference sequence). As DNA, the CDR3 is TGTGCCAGTAGTATAGACAGAAACACTGAAGCTTTCTTT. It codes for CASSIDRNTEAFF.

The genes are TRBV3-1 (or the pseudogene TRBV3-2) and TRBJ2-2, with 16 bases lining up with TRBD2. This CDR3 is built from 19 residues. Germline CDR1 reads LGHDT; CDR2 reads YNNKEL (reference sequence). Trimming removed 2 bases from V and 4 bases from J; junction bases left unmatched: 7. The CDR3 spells CASSQSGLAGGPGTGELFF. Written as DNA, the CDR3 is TGTGCCAGCAGCCAATCGGGACTAGCGGGAGGGCCAGGCACCGGGGAGCTGTTTTTT.

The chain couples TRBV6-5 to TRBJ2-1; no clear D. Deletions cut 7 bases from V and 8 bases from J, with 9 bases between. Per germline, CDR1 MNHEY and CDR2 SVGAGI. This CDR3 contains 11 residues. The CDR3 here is CASTRLDEQFF. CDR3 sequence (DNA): TGTGCCAGCACGAGGCTAGATGAGCAGTTCTTC.

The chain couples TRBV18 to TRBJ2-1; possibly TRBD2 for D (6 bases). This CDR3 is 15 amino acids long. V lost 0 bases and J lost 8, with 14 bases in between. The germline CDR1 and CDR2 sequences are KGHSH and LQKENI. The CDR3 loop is CASSPPVTRGYEQFF. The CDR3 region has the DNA TGTGCCAGCTCACCACCCGTGACGCGGGGCTATGAGCAGTTCTTC.

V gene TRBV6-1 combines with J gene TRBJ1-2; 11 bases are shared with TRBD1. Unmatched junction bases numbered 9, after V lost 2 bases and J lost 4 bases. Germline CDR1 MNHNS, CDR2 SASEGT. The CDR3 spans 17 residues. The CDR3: CASSEPNRDRGSYGYTF. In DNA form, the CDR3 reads TGTGCCAGCAGTGAACCCAACCGGGACAGGGGGTCCTATGGCTACACCTTC.

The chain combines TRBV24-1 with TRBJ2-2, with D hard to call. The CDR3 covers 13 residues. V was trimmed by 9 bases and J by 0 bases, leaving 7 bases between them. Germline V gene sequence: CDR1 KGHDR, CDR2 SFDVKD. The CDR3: CATANTNTGELFF. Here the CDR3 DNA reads TGTGCCACCGCTAATACGAACACCGGGGAGCTGTTTTTT.

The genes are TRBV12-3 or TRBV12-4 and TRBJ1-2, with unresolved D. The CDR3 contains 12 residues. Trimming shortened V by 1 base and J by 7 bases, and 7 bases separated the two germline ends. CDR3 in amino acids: CASSLGVFGYTF. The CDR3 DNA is TGTGCCAGCAGTTTAGGCGTTTTTGGCTACACCTTC.

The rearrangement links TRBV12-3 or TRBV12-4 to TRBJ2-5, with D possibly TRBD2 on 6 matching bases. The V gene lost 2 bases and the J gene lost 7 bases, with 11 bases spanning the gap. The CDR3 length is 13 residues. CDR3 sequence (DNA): TGTGCCAGCAGTTTAATGGGGGAGGCGACCCAGTACTTC. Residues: CASSLMGEATQYF.

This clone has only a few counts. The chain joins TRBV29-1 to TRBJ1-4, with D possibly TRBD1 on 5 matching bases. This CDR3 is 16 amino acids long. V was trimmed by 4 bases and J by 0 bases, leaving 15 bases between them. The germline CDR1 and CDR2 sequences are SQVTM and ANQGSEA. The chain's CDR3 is CSVVQVQGPTNEKLFF. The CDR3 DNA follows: TGCAGCGTTGTACAGGTCCAGGGTCCAACTAATGAAAAACTGTTTTTT.

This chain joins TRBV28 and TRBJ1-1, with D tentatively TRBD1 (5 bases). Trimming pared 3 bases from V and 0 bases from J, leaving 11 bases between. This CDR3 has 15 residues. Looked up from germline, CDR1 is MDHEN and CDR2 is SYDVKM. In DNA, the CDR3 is TGTGCCAGCAGTTTCTCCCGGGGGATGAACACTGAAGCTTTCTTT. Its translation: CASSFSRGMNTEAFF.

The CDR3 protein is CASSPRSGSADTQYF. The CDR3 region has the DNA TGTGCCAGCTCACCACGAAGCGGGTCCGCAGATACGCAGTATTTT. The chain couples TRBV18 to TRBJ2-3; possible D gene TRBD2, 6 bases. V shed 1 base and J shed 4 bases, with 12 bases lying between them. Germline CDR1 and CDR2: KGHSH and LQKENI. This CDR3 is 15 amino acids long.

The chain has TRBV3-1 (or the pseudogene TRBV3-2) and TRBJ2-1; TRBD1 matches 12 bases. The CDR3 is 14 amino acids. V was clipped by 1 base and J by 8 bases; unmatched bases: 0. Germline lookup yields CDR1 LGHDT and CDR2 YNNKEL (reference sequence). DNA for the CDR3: TGTGCCAGCAGCCAAGGGGACAGGGGGCATGAGCAGTTCTTC. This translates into CASSQGDRGHEQFF.

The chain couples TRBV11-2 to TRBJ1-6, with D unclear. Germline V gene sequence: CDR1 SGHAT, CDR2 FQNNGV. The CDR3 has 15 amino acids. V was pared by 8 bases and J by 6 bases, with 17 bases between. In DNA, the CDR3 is TGTGCCAGCTCGCAAGCCGGGTCCCCTAATTCACCCCTCCACTTT. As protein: CASSQAGSPNSPLHF.

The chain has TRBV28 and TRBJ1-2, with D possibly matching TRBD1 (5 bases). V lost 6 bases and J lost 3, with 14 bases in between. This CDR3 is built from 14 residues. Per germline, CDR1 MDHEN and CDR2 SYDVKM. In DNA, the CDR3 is TGTGCCAGCAGAAGAACCTGGGGCGACTATGGCTACACCTTC. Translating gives CASRRTWGDYGYTF.

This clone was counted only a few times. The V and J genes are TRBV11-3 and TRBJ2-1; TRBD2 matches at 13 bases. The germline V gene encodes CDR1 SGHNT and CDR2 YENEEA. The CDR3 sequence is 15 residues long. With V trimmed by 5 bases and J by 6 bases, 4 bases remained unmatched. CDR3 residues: CASSAGLAGVNEQFF. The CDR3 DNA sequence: TGTGCCAGCAGCGCCGGACTAGCGGGAGTCAATGAGCAGTTCTTC. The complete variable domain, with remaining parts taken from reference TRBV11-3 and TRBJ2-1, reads EAGVVQSPRYKIIEKKQPVAFWCNPISGHNTLYWYLQNLGQGPELLIRYENEEAVDDSQLPKDRFSAERLKGVDSTLKIQPAELGDSAVYLCASSAGLAGVNEQFFGPGTRLTVL.

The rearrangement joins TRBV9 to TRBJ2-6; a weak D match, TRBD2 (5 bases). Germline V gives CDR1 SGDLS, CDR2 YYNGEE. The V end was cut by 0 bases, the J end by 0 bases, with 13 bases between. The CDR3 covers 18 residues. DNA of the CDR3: TGTGCCAGCAGCGTAGGGAGAGGGAGAGGCTCTGGGGCCAACGTCCTGACTTTC. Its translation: CASSVGRGRGSGANVLTF.